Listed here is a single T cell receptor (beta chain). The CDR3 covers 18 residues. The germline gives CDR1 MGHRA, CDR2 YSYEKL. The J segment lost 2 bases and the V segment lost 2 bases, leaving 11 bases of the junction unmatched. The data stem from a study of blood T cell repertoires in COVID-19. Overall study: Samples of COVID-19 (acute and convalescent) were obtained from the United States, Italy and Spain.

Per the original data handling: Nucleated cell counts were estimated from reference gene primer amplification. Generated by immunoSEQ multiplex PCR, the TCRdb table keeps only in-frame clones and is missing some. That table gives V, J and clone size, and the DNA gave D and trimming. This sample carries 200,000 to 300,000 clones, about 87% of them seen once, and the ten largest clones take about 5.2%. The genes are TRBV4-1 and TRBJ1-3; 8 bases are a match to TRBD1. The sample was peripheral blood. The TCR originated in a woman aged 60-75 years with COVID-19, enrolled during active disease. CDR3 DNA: TGCGCCAGCAGCCAAACCGACCTAACAGGGGGGACTGGAAACACCATATATTTT. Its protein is CASSQTDLTGGTGNTIYF.